The present entry profiles one T cell receptor beta chain with its context. Its antigen is not yet known. Base qualities are not recorded, but no much larger clone differs from it by a single base. Patients with a history of autoimmune disease or receiving systemic immunosuppression were excluded from the trial. Peripheral blood for TCR sequencing was collected from all dose cohorts at baseline, on cycle 4 day 1, and on cycle 7 day 1. Samples were obtained from an open-label, multicenter, first-in-human phase I dose-escalation trial of ivuxolimab. The trial enrolled adults with locally advanced or metastatic head and neck squamous cell, hepatocellular, melanoma or renal cell carcinoma. Before TCR sequencing, CD4+ T cells and CD8+ T cells from peripheral blood were sorted into separate populations. These data come from a study of OX40 agonist ivuxolimab in advanced cancers. A note on the overall study: The costimulatory receptor OX40 (CD134) was targeted by ivuxolimab, a fully human IgG2 agonistic monoclonal antibody. The paper describes the monotherapy dose-escalation part (N of about 54 patients) of the phase I trial of ivuxolimab. In the dose-escalation cohort, 82.7% of patients were male, and the mean age was around 60 years, with a range of 23 to 79. Of the approximately 50 dose-escalation patients, hepatocellular carcinoma was present in about 20, melanoma in approximately 15, renal cell carcinoma in 9 and head and neck cancer in 9. Partial responses were achieved by three dose-escalation patients, of whom one had hepatocellular carcinoma and two had cutaneous melanoma. Intravenous ivuxolimab was administered to patients every 2 weeks at six dose levels: 0.01, 0.1, 0.3, 1.5, 3 and 10 mg/kg. The point of sequencing TCRbeta in the periphery was to test whether ivuxolimab changed TCR sequence diversity and drove clonal T-cell expansion. Prior anti-PD-1, anti-PD-L1 or anti-CTLA-4 therapy was permitted, and 40% to 50% of dose-escalation patients had received checkpoint inhibitors. Paper-wide results and their limitations: At doses from 0.1 to 3.0 mg/kg, clonal expansion was seen in both CD4+ and CD8+ blood T cells between baseline and week 6. Antigen specificity was not determined for the clonally expanded peripheral T cells. In the 0.1-3.0 mg/kg groups, partial responders had among the lowest normalized peripheral clonal expansion, particularly in CD8+ T cells. Low levels of normalized T-cell clonal expansion were also seen in some patients who did not respond. After ivuxolimab, expanded clones were on average more numerous among CD8+ T cells than among CD4+ T cells.

Genomic DNA was isolated from the sorted cells so that the TCRbeta CDR3 region could be sequenced. The immunoSEQ Assay was used to sequence the TCRbeta CDR3 regions. Held by TCRdb, this immuneACCESS table contains in-frame sequences only and omits some clones. Under half of the omission traces to an unresolved V gene where checked; the cause of the rest is unknown. The table for this sample lists about 23,000 clones; more than 65% of them were counted only once. Jointly, the top ten make up approximately 15% of the sample. As encoded in the germline V gene, CDR1 is SGDLS while CDR2 is YYNGEE. Trimming takes 0 bases from V and 5 bases from J, and the germline ends sit 20 bases apart. There are 18 amino acids in the CDR3, from cysteine to phenylalanine inclusive. Only the CDR3 region is kept as DNA, spanning 54 bases read in frame from base 1.

The chain uses TRBV9 and TRBJ1-4; no confident D gene assignment can be made. The source was CD4+ or CD8+ T cells sorted from blood, collected in a trial of the OX40 agonist ivuxolimab. This sequence was found in an adult with an advanced solid tumor such as melanoma, head and neck, liver or kidney cancer. The CDR3 reads CASSVGEGGAGKNEKLFF. In nucleotide form, the sequence is TGTGCCAGCAGCGTAGGAGAGGGAGGAGCAGGCAAGAATGAAAAACTGTTTTTT.